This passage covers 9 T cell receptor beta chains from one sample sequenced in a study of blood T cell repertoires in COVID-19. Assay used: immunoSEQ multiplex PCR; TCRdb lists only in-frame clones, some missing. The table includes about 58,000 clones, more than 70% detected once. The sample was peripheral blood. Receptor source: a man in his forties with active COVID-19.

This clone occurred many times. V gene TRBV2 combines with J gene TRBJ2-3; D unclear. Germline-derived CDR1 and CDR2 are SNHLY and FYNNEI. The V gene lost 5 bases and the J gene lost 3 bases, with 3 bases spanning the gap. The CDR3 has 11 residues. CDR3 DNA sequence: TGTGCCAGCAGTCAAACAGATACGCAGTATTTT. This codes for CASSQTDTQYF. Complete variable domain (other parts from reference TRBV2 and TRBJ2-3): EPEVTQTPSHQVTQMGQEVILRCVPISNHLYFYWYRQILGQKVEFLVSFYNNEISEKSEIFDDQFSVERPDGSNFTLKIRSTKLEDSAMYFCASSQTDTQYFGPGTRLTVL.

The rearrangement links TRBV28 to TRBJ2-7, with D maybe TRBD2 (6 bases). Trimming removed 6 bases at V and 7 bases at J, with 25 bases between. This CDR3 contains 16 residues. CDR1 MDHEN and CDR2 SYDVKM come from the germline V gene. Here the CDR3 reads CASRLRAAGPVEEQYF. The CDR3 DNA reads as TGTGCCAGCAGACTCCGAGCTGCGGGGCCTGTAGAGGAGCAGTACTTC.

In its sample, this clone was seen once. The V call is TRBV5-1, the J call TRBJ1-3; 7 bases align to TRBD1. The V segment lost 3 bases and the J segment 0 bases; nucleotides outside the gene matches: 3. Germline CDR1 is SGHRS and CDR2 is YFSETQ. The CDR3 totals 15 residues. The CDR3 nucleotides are TGCGCCAGCAGCTCCCAGGGGGACTCTGGAAACACCATATATTTT. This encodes CASSSQGDSGNTIYF.

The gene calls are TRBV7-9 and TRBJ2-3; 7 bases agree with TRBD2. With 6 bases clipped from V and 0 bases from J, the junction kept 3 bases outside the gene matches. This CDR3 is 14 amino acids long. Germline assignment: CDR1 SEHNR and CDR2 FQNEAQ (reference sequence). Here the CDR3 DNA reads TGTGCCAGCAGGCTAGCGGAGAGCACAGATACGCAGTATTTT. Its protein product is CASRLAESTDTQYF.

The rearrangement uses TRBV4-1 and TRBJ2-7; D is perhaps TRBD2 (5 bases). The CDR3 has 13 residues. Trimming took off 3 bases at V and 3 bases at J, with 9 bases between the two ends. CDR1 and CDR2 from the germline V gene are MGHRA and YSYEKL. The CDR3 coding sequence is TGCGCCAGCAGCCAGGCAAGCGGCTACGAGCAGTACTTC. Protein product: CASSQASGYEQYF.

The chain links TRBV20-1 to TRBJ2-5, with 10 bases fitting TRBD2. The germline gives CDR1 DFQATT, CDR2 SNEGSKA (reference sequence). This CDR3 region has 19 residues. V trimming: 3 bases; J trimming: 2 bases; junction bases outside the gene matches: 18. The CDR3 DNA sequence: TGCAGTGCTAGTTCCGGGCTAGCGGGAGATGTTTTGGGACAAGAGACCCAGTACTTC. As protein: CSASSGLAGDVLGQETQYF.

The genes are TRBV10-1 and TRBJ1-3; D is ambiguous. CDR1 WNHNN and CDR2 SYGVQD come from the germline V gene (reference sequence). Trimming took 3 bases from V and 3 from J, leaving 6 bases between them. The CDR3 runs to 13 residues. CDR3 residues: CASSEQIGNTIYF. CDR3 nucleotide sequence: TGCGCCAGCAGTGAACAGATTGGAAACACCATATATTTT.

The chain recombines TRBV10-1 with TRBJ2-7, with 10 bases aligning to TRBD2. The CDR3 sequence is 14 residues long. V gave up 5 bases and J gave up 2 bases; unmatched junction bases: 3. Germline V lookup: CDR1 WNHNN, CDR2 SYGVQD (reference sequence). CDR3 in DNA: TGCGCCAGCAGTCCACTAGCGGGGACCTACGAGCAGTACTTC. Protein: CASSPLAGTYEQYF.

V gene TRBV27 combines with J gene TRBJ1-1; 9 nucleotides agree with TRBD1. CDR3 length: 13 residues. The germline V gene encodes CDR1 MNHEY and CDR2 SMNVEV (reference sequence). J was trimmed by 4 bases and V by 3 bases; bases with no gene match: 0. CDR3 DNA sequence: TGTGCCAGCAGTTTGACAGGGGGCACTGAAGCTTTCTTT. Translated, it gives CASSLTGGTEAFF.